Listed here is a single T cell receptor (beta chain). Antigen specificity is unknown. The data were taken from a study of persistence of HIV-infected CD4 T cells. The libraries were made with immunoSEQ version 4 in survey mode. The method was immunoSEQ multiplex PCR; TCRdb's version includes in-frame clones alone and lacks a portion of them. The top ten clones hold around 6% of a sample with fewer than 40,000 clones, roughly 87% of them seen once. Stimulation used 10 ug/mL lysate from CMV-infected fibroblasts. CD40L-negative CD69-negative CD45RO-high memory CD4+ T cells were sorted as populations depleted of antigen-responding cells. The sample consisted of CD4+ T cells sorted from PBMCs after roughly 17-hour stimulation, taken from a patient who received antiretroviral therapy. This TCR was sampled from an adult woman with HIV who was CMV-seropositive.

The CDR3 bases are TGTGCCAGCAGCCAAAGGGGCAGGGCCAGGTGGGATGAGCAGTACTTC. Protein sequence: CASSQRGRARWDEQYF. This sequence joins TRBV3-1 (or the pseudogene TRBV3-2) and TRBJ2-7; D is perhaps TRBD1 (5 bases). The V end lost 2 bases, the J end lost 7 bases, and 21 bases lay between the germline ends. CDR3 length: 16 amino acids. Germline CDR1 is LGHDT and CDR2 is YNNKEL (reference sequence).